The present T cell receptor beta chain was sequenced within a study of Graves' ophthalmopathy and Graves' hyperthyroidism (dated by TCRdb to between 2017 and 2018). For the wider study: Peripheral blood was collected at initial diagnosis, before any treatment. TCR beta repertoire signatures were used to distinguish Graves' ophthalmopathy from Graves' hyperthyroidism and to predict progression to ophthalmopathy. In total, some 130 blood samples were TCR-sequenced: around 42 ophthalmopathy, over 70 hyperthyroidism and around 17 hyperthyroidism-to-ophthalmopathy patients. To explore V-J signatures that distinguish ophthalmopathy from hyperthyroidism, a discovery set of about a hundred patients was enrolled, made up of some 41 with ophthalmopathy and 55 to 65 with stable hyperthyroidism. For independent validation, a separate cohort was made up of some 18 hyperthyroidism patients plus 17 patients who later progressed from hyperthyroidism to ophthalmopathy. In more than five hyperthyroidism patients, the T-cell repertoires found in thyroid tissue were compared with those found in blood. After sampling, hyperthyroidism patients received methimazole starting at 30 mg daily, and ophthalmopathy patients received high-dose intravenous methylprednisolone.

For repertoire sequencing, TCR beta CDR3 regions were amplified from RNA transcripts. The first round of RT-PCR was done with HTBI primers and the Qiagen OneStep RT-PCR kit, and was followed by a second round of multiplex PCR, then size selection and purification. Libraries were sequenced paired-end with 100 bp reads on an Illumina HiSeq2000. The original methods were these. SOAPnuke was used for read processing, and reads with adapters, uncalled bases, a mean Phred below 15, or no exact constant-primer or identifier match were discarded. COPE v1.2.5 was used to merge the high-quality paired reads. Clonotypes were defined as unique nucleotide sequences and were aligned to IMGT TRB V, D and J references using MiTCR v1.1. The analysis was limited to V-J combinations with a frequency above 0.0001, which together covered around 99% of the repertoires. A TCR clonal expansion and chaos score per V-J combination was defined as the ratio of F50 clonal expansion to chaos observed in the TCRdist matrix. Welch's t-statistics and random forest were used to reduce the features to approximately 13 V-J combinations, which were then used as input to a naive Bayes classifier. The similarity between thyroid and blood repertoires was quantified using the Morisita-Horn index. TCRdb applied fastp at Q25 and MiXCR to the public reads, then kept only in-frame beta chains. Rows with one shared CDR3 protein collapse into an entry with the most common genes and DNA. TCRdb's processing, not the authors' own work, is the source of the V and J calls. The sample table contains 300,000 to 400,000 distinct CDR3 sequences; only one count was recorded for 15% to 20% of them. Jointly, the top ten make up about 2.4% of the sample.

This clonotype was counted many times. Its target antigen remains unknown. At one boundary the junction diverges from the germline segment, which might be a read error. On the study overall, not on this receptor specifically: Most of the expanded thyroid clonotypes with a frequency above 0.001 were also detected in blood, and it was suggested that the thyroid immune response may be reflected by blood repertoires. In cross-validation, the 13-signature model distinguished ophthalmopathy from stable hyperthyroidism with approximately 88% sensitivity and around 82% specificity, and in the test set the corresponding values were 80% and 75%. In validation, the model predicted ophthalmopathy progression with more than 70% sensitivity and 72.22% specificity; around twelve predicted patients were CT-confirmed with GO in a median of 6.5 months. Sample size was not statistically predetermined, and group allocation was not concealed from the investigators.

The CDR3 contains 15 residues, cysteine and phenylalanine counted. Only CDR3 DNA is held: 45 bases, read in frame from base 1. From the germline V gene (reference sequence), CDR1 is PRHDT and CDR2 is FYEKMQ. Hyperthyroidism was considered stable if no progression to ophthalmopathy occurred within 18 months of follow-up. Patients with hyperthyroidism were aged 18 to 65 years, had been newly diagnosed, and had a disease duration of less than 2 months. Patients were excluded if they had other autoimmune diseases, uncontrolled infections, pregnancy or lactation. Diagnosis was based on clinical symptoms, serum thyroxine, TRAb, thyroid ultrasound and orbital computed tomography. PBMCs were isolated from about 9.1 ml of fresh peripheral blood by Ficoll-Paque density gradient centrifugation. Total RNA was extracted with Trizol reagent and quality-checked on an Agilent 2100 Bioanalyzer.

The receptor was isolated from an adult woman with stable Graves' hyperthyroidism. Sequences were obtained from peripheral blood. This receptor chain uses TRBV13 and TRBJ2-7; the D gene is perhaps TRBD2, on 6 matching bases. The sequenced DNA is TGCGCCAGCAGCTCACTCGGGACTTCTTCCTACGAGCAGTACTTC. Its translation reads: CASSSLGTSSYEQYF.